Below are 18 T cell receptor beta chains sequenced from a single sample in a study of blood T cell repertoires in COVID-19. Only in-frame clones appear in the TCRdb table, and some are missing; sequencing was by immunoSEQ multiplex PCR. The sample yields roughly 230,000 clones, about 88% seen once. Specimen: PBMCs or T cells enriched from blood (not recorded which). The receptors were gathered from a woman aged 45-59 years who had been exposed to COVID-19.

The V gene is TRBV6-5, the J gene TRBJ1-6; no reliable D call. Germline loops: CDR1 MNHEY, CDR2 SVGAGI. The V and J ends lost 7 bases and 0 bases respectively, with 7 bases between them. The CDR3 is 14 amino acids. CDR3 in amino acids: CASTVSSYNSPLHF. In DNA form, the CDR3 reads TGTGCCAGCACAGTCAGCTCCTATAATTCACCCCTCCACTTT.

Notes on this clone: The sample holds other DNA sequences that translate to the same CDR3. CDR3 sequence reads: CSAAGTDTQYF. CDR3 DNA sequence: TGCAGTGCGGCGGGGACAGATACGCAGTATTTT. The gene calls are TRBV20-1 and TRBJ2-3; TRBD2 might be the D (6 bases). V was cut by 6 bases and J by 3 bases, with 7 bases left in between. The CDR3 has 11 amino acids. Germline CDR1 DFQATT, CDR2 SNEGSKA (reference sequence).

This clone was picked up one time. This chain connects TRBV24-1 to TRBJ2-1; D gene ambiguous. Trimming shortened V by 1 base and J by 7 bases, and 4 bases separated the two germline ends. This CDR3 has 12 amino acids. The germline V gene has CDR1 KGHDR and CDR2 SFDVKD. In DNA, the CDR3 is TGTGCCACCAGTGATTTTGCGAATGAGCAGTTCTTC. Amino acids: CATSDFANEQFF.

The V and J genes are TRBV27 and TRBJ1-1; 7 bases line up with TRBD1. Trimming cost V 2 bases and J 3 bases; bases outside gene matches: 6. The CDR3 covers 15 residues. Germline lookup yields CDR1 MNHEY and CDR2 SMNVEV (reference sequence). CDR3 residues: CASSLNPGGHTEAFF. DNA for the CDR3: TGTGCCAGCAGTTTAAACCCAGGGGGGCACACTGAAGCTTTCTTT.

This clone was observed a few times. The V gene is TRBV18, the J gene TRBJ1-6; the match to TRBD1 covers 9 bases. J was trimmed by 10 bases and V by 6 bases; bases with no gene match: 13. The CDR3 loop spans 16 amino acids. Looked up from germline, CDR1 is KGHSH and CDR2 is LQKENI. The CDR3 DNA reads as TGTGCCAGCTCGACAGGGTTGGGACAGGGACAATCACCCCTCCACTTT. This encodes CASSTGLGQGQSPLHF.

V gene TRBV5-5 combines with J gene TRBJ1-5; D is undetermined. This CDR3 region has 15 residues. Germline CDR1 reads SGHKS; CDR2 reads YYEKEE (reference sequence). Trimming stripped 0 bases from V and 5 bases from J, with 12 bases between. The DNA of the CDR3 is TGTGCCAGCAGCTTGGGATGGTCGGACTATCAGCCCCAGCATTTT. Its protein is CASSLGWSDYQPQHF.

The J gene is TRBJ1-1, the V gene TRBV2; a possible D gene is TRBD1 (6 bases). With 11 bases removed from V and 4 bases from J, the gap between germline ends came to 14 bases. The CDR3 extends over 12 amino acids. The germline V gene has CDR1 SNHLY and CDR2 FYNNEI. The CDR3 DNA sequence: TGTGCCCCCGGGGAAGGGGGCACTGAAGCTTTCTTT. It translates to CAPGEGGTEAFF. The full variable domain, completed using reference TRBV2 and TRBJ1-1, is EPEVTQTPSHQVTQMGQEVILRCVPISNHLYFYWYRQILGQKVEFLVSFYNNEISEKSEIFDDQFSVERPDGSNFTLKIRSTKLEDSAMYFCAPGEGGTEAFFGQGTRLTVV.

The V and J genes are TRBV3-1 (or the pseudogene TRBV3-2) and TRBJ1-2; 10 positions agree with TRBD1. The CDR3 consists of 15 residues. The V gene's germline CDR1 is LGHDT and CDR2 YNNKEL (reference sequence). J lost 8 bases, V lost 0 bases, and 6 bases had no gene match. Written as DNA, the CDR3 is TGTGCCAGCAGCCAAGACCTGACAGGGGGCAGGGGCTACACCTTC. The encoded protein is CASSQDLTGGRGYTF.

The genes are TRBV28 and TRBJ1-5; no reliable D call. CDR3 size: 14 residues. Trimming shortened V by 2 bases and J by 4 bases, and 9 bases separated the two germline ends. Germline loops: CDR1 MDHEN, CDR2 SYDVKM. In nucleotides, the CDR3 is TGTGCCAGCAGTTTAATACAGTATAATCAGCCCCAGCATTTT. Encoded protein: CASSLIQYNQPQHF.

The V call is TRBV11-2, the J call TRBJ2-1, with 8 bases aligning to TRBD1. This CDR3 is built from 16 residues. Germline V gives CDR1 SGHAT, CDR2 FQNNGV. J was trimmed by 1 base and V by 7 bases; bases with no gene match: 9. The CDR3 protein is CASNLDRGGSYNEQFF. The CDR3 bases are TGTGCCAGCAACCTTGACAGGGGAGGTTCCTACAATGAGCAGTTCTTC. Using reference TRBV11-2 and TRBJ2-1 for the parts outside the CDR3, the full variable domain is EAGVAQSPRYKIIEKRQSVAFWCNPISGHATLYWYQQILGQGPKLLIQFQNNGVVDDSQLPKDRFSAERLKGVDSTLKIQPAKLEDSAVYLCASNLDRGGSYNEQFFGPGTRLTVL.

The J gene is TRBJ2-5, the V gene TRBV5-4; TRBD2 agrees at 8 bases. The CDR3 is 16 amino acids. From germline, CDR1 is SGHNT and CDR2 YYREEE (reference sequence). The V segment lost 0 bases and the J segment 6 bases; nucleotides outside the gene matches: 10. The CDR3 here is CASSLASGGPSKTQYF. DNA of the CDR3: TGTGCCAGCAGCTTGGCCTCGGGGGGGCCCTCAAAGACCCAGTACTTC.

Note on this clone: The identical CDR3 is also encoded by other nucleotide sequences in the sample. This chain uses TRBV9 with TRBJ2-3; the D gene is possibly TRBD2 (5 bases). Germline assignment: CDR1 SGDLS and CDR2 YYNGEE. V shed 0 bases and J shed 3 bases, with 5 bases lying between them. The CDR3 loop spans 13 amino acids. In DNA, the CDR3 is TGTGCCAGCAGCGTAGGAGGGACAGATACGCAGTATTTT. It translates to CASSVGGTDTQYF.

This clone occurred once. The V call is TRBV6-2 or TRBV6-3, the J call TRBJ2-7; the D gene is possibly TRBD2 (6 bases). Trimming took 2 bases from V and 4 from J, leaving 9 bases between them. The CDR3 is made up of 13 amino acids. CDR1 is MNHEY, CDR2 SVGEGT, per germline. CDR3 sequence reads: CASSYAGTYEQYF. The CDR3 DNA sequence: TGTGCCAGCAGTTACGCCGGGACTTACGAGCAGTACTTC.

The chain combines TRBV9 with TRBJ1-2; D is ambiguous. The CDR3 has 13 amino acids. Germline assignment: CDR1 SGDLS and CDR2 YYNGEE. Trimming left V 5 bases short and J 4 bases short, with 12 bases between. CDR3 protein: CASSPGEIYGYTF. Written as DNA, the CDR3 is TGTGCCAGCAGTCCAGGCGAAATCTATGGCTACACCTTC. The full variable domain, in which reference TRBV9 and TRBJ1-2 provide the parts outside the CDR3, is DSGVTQTPKHLITATGQRVTLRCSPRSGDLSVYWYQQSLDQGLQFLIQYYNGEERAKGNILERFSAQQFPDLHSELNLSSLELGDSALYFCASSPGEIYGYTFGSGTRLTVV.

The chain recombines TRBV2 with TRBJ2-3; D ambiguous. Germline V gene lookup returns CDR1 SNHLY and CDR2 FYNNEI. The CDR3 loop spans 12 amino acids. The V gene lost 8 bases and the J gene lost 2 bases, with 8 bases spanning the gap. In DNA, the CDR3 is TGTGCCAGCGGCCTTCCCACAGATACGCAGTATTTT. Its protein product is CASGLPTDTQYF.

CDR3 region: CASSLKIAGDYNEQFF. CDR3 nucleotide sequence: TGTGCCAGCAGCTTGAAAATAGCGGGGGACTACAATGAGCAGTTCTTC. The chain is built from TRBV5-4 and TRBJ2-1, with 9 nucleotides matching TRBD2. In germline, CDR1 is SGHNT, CDR2 YYREEE (reference sequence). There are 16 residues in the CDR3. V trimming: 1 base; J trimming: 3 bases; junction bases outside the gene matches: 5.

This chain uses TRBV12-3 or TRBV12-4 with TRBJ2-3; D is uncertain. Between the trimmed V and J ends, which lost 5 bases and 8 bases, there was a span of 11 bases. The CDR3 runs to 12 residues. Here the CDR3 DNA reads TGTGCCAGCAGTCGGTCCCGAGGTACGCAGTATTTT. Its protein is CASSRSRGTQYF.

The chain recombines TRBV4-3 with TRBJ1-2; D gene unclear. This CDR3 has 14 amino acids. The V gene's germline CDR1 is LGHNA and CDR2 YSLEER. V shed 1 base and J shed 4 bases, with 10 bases lying between them. The CDR3 nucleotides read TGCGCCAGCAGCCAAGTCCCGGTCCCCTATGGCTACACCTTC. Translating gives CASSQVPVPYGYTF.